This T cell receptor beta chain was recorded in a study of T-cell reconstitution after alpha-beta-depleted transplantation in children. Trimming removed 0 bases from V and 2 bases from J, with 8 bases in between. The germline gives CDR1 MNHEY, CDR2 SVGAGI. CDR3 size: 14 residues. The authors prepared the TCRbeta library with unique molecular identifiers. TCRdb fed the PCR reads into MiXCR, producing one record per CDR3 protein. The table records over 200,000 distinct CDR3 sequences, approximately 9.5% of them present only once. The rearrangement links TRBV6-5 to TRBJ2-7; D not resolved. The starting material was PBMCs from the stem cell graft donor, obtained from the stem cell graft. The receptor was isolated from a human donor who donated a stem cell graft to a child with acute lymphoblastic leukemia. The CDR3 sequence is CASSYSIQAYEQYF. The CDR3 coding sequence is TGTGCCAGCAGTTACTCGATTCAGGCCTACGAGCAGTACTTC.